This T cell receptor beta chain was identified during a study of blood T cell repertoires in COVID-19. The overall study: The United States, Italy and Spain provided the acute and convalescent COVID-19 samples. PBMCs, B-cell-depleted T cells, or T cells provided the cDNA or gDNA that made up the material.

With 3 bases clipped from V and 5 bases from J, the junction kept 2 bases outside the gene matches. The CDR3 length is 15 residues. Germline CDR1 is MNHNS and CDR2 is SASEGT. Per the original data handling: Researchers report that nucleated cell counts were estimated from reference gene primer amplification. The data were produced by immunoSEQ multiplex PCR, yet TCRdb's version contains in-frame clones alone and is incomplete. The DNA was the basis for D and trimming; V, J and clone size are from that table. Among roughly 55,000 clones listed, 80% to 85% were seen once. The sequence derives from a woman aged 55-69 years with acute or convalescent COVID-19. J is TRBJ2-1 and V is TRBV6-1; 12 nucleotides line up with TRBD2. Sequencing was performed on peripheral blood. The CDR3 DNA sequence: TGTGCCAGCAGTGACCTAGCGGGGGGGCACAATGAGCAGTTCTTC. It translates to CASSDLAGGHNEQFF.